Shown below are 30 T cell receptor beta chains from a single sample sequenced in a study of graft-versus-host responses after intestinal transplantation. Method: immunoSEQ multiplex PCR; TCRdb's copy keeps in-frame clones and lacks some. The data hold around 120,000 clones, with about nine tenths observed a single time. These receptors are not linked to any known antigen. Here the sequenced sample was unstimulated CD4+ T cells sorted from spleen or lymph node cells, taken before intestinal transplant. The source of these receptors is a human donor who received an intestinal transplant.

The chain combines TRBV6-6 with TRBJ1-5; no clear D gene. Germline V gene data show CDR1 as MNHNY and CDR2 as SVGAGI (reference sequence). There are 15 residues in the CDR3. The germline V and J ends were trimmed by 2 bases and 1 base, with 9 bases remaining between them. The CDR3 reads CASSYGGGSNQPQHF. The CDR3 nucleotides are TGTGCCAGCAGTTACGGAGGAGGGAGCAATCAGCCCCAGCATTTT.

The chain links TRBV28 to TRBJ2-6; D is unclear. Germline values: CDR1 MDHEN, CDR2 SYDVKM. This CDR3 is built from 15 residues. V was pared by 5 bases and J by 4 bases, with 12 bases between. CDR3 nucleotides: TGTGCCAGCAGTATAACAACGCCGGGGGCCAACGTCCTGACTTTC. Its protein product is CASSITTPGANVLTF.

This rearrangement joins TRBV5-1 to TRBJ2-1; TRBD2 matches 13 bases. Germline V gives CDR1 SGHRS, CDR2 YFSETQ. V trimming: 3 bases; J trimming: 11 bases; junction bases outside the gene matches: 11. The CDR3 contains 16 residues. The CDR3 DNA is TGCGCCAGCAGCTCAACACCCGGGACTAGCGGGGCACAGCAGTTCTTC. The encoded protein is CASSSTPGTSGAQQFF. The whole variable domain, remainder taken from reference TRBV5-1 and TRBJ2-1, is KAGVTQTPRYLIKTRGQQVTLSCSPISGHRSVSWYQQTPGQGLQFLFEYFSETQRNKGNFPGRFSGRQFSNSRSEMNVSTLELGDSALYLCASSSTPGTSGAQQFFGPGTRLTVL.

The rearrangement links TRBV5-4 to TRBJ1-1; D might be TRBD1 (5 bases). CDR3 size: 13 residues. The germline V gene has CDR1 SGHNT and CDR2 YYREEE (reference sequence). Trimming pared 4 bases from V and 1 base from J, leaving 8 bases between. The CDR3 bases are TGTGCCAGCAGCCTAGACAGGAACACTGAAGCTTTCTTT. It is translated as CASSLDRNTEAFF.

This clone was seen only once. This sequence joins TRBV21-1 and TRBJ2-7; TRBD2 is the table's D call and was not checked against the DNA. TRBV21-1 is recorded as a pseudogene. This CDR3 spans 14 amino acids. CDR3 coding DNA: TGTGCCAGCAGCAAGCACAGCGGGAGCCACGAGCAGTACTTC. Protein product: CASSKHSGSHEQYF.

Written as DNA, the CDR3 is TGCAGCGCTAACAGGGGGTTCACTGAAGCTTTCTTT. This codes for CSANRGFTEAFF. The rearrangement links TRBV29-1 to TRBJ1-1; 8 nucleotides match TRBD1. Germline lookup yields CDR1 SQVTM and CDR2 ANQGSEA. The CDR3 extends over 12 amino acids. The V segment lost 7 bases and the J segment 4 bases; nucleotides outside the gene matches: 5.

The V gene is TRBV18, the J gene TRBJ2-7; no reliable D call. V shed 3 bases and J shed 1 base, with 10 bases lying between them. CDR3 length equals 14 residues. The V gene's germline CDR1 is KGHSH and CDR2 LQKENI. This CDR3 is CASSPSRRSYEQYF. The CDR3 DNA follows: TGTGCCAGCTCACCTTCTCGCAGGTCCTACGAGCAGTACTTC.

The chain has TRBV19 and TRBJ1-3; TRBD1 might be the D (6 bases). Trimming stripped 6 bases from V and 0 bases from J, with 15 bases between. The CDR3 length is 16 residues. Germline assignment: CDR1 LNHDA and CDR2 SQIVND (reference sequence). In nucleotides, the CDR3 is TGTGCCAGTAGACCGACAGGCCAAAGCTCTGGAAACACCATATATTTT. Translation gives CASRPTGQSSGNTIYF.

This rearrangement joins TRBV29-1 to TRBJ2-1; no definite D call. In germline, CDR1 is SQVTM, CDR2 ANQGSEA. Trimming stripped 3 bases from V and 4 bases from J, with 10 bases between. The CDR3 spans 13 residues. CDR3 DNA: TGCAGCGTTGACTGGCAGAAGTACAATGAGCAGTTCTTC. It is translated as CSVDWQKYNEQFF.

This chain connects TRBV2 to TRBJ2-1; D not certain. This CDR3 is 15 amino acids long. Between the trimmed V and J ends, which lost 5 bases and 0 bases, there was a span of 11 bases. Germline lookup yields CDR1 SNHLY and CDR2 FYNNEI. The CDR3, as DNA: TGTGCCAGCAGTCGCCTAGTAAGCTCCTACAATGAGCAGTTCTTC. It codes for CASSRLVSSYNEQFF.

V usage is TRBV27 and J usage is TRBJ2-1; 11 nucleotides match TRBD2. The CDR3 contains 16 residues. V dropped 7 bases and J dropped 4; count of bases not matched to a gene: 9. Germline CDR1 and CDR2: MNHEY and SMNVEV (reference sequence). The chain's CDR3 is CASTHPGTSGYNEQFF. Written as DNA, the CDR3 is TGTGCCAGCACCCACCCCGGGACTAGCGGATACAATGAGCAGTTCTTC.

The chain employs TRBV25-1 and TRBJ2-1, with 12 bases identical to TRBD2. The CDR3 is 18 residues long. Germline values: CDR1 MGHDK, CDR2 SYGVNS. Trimming cost V 4 bases and J 5 bases; bases outside gene matches: 12. The CDR3 sequence: CASSVFAASGRGNNEQFF. CDR3 coding DNA: TGTGCCAGCAGTGTCTTTGCCGCTAGCGGGAGGGGAAACAATGAGCAGTTCTTC.

CDR3 residues: CASSQPRDRRYEQYF. CDR3 DNA sequence: TGCGCCAGCAGCCAACCCCGGGACAGGCGATACGAGCAGTACTTC. The chain is built from TRBV4-1 and TRBJ2-7, with 8 bases fitting TRBD1. Unmatched junction bases numbered 7, after V lost 2 bases and J lost 4 bases. The CDR3 runs to 15 residues. Looked up from germline, CDR1 is MGHRA and CDR2 is YSYEKL.

This rearrangement joins TRBV2 to TRBJ2-7, with TRBD1 matching 10 bases. The CDR3 has 13 amino acids. Losses at the gene ends were 7 bases for V and 5 bases for J; bases not matched to a gene: 5. Germline values: CDR1 SNHLY, CDR2 FYNNEI. CDR3 sequence: CASIGTGVHEQYF. The CDR3, as DNA: TGTGCCAGCATTGGGACAGGGGTGCACGAGCAGTACTTC.

The chain couples TRBV20-1 to TRBJ1-1, with TRBD1 as a possible D gene (5 bases). In germline, CDR1 is DFQATT, CDR2 SNEGSKA (reference sequence). The CDR3 has 11 residues. Trimming shortened V by 7 bases and J by 3 bases, and 9 bases separated the two germline ends. CDR3 region: CSVGGDTEAFF. As DNA, the CDR3 is TGCAGTGTGGGAGGGGACACTGAAGCTTTCTTT.

The chain recombines TRBV15 with TRBJ2-1; D perhaps matches TRBD2 (5 bases). The CDR3 covers 18 residues. Per germline, CDR1 LNHNV and CDR2 YYDKDF (reference sequence). Trimming took 1 base from V and 5 from J, leaving 21 bases between them. The DNA of the CDR3 is TGTGCCACCAGCAGAGGAATTAGAGGCCCGGGAAAACACAATGAGCAGTTCTTC. As protein: CATSRGIRGPGKHNEQFF.

Comment on this clone: A junction end diverges from the germline sequence, so it may reflect a read error. The chain combines TRBV28 with TRBJ1-2; 8 positions agree with TRBD1. CDR1 and CDR2 from the germline V gene are MDHEN and SYDVKM. The CDR3 is 17 amino acids. In nucleotides, the CDR3 is TGTGCCAGCAGCTTATGGCCAGGACAGGGTGAAGGCTATGGCTACACCTTC. Amino acids: CASSLWPGQGEGYGYTF.

The chain carries TRBV2 and TRBJ2-3, with 9 bases lining up with TRBD2. There are 17 residues in the CDR3. The germline V gene encodes CDR1 SNHLY and CDR2 FYNNEI. V lost 6 bases and J lost 5; bases outside the gene matches: 15. The CDR3: CASSELGRGGQGDTQYF. The DNA of the CDR3 is TGTGCCAGCAGCGAGTTGGGGCGGGGGGGCCAAGGAGATACGCAGTATTTT.

The chain couples TRBV7-9 to TRBJ1-1, with TRBD1 as a possible D gene (5 bases). V lost 3 bases, J lost 2 bases, and 10 bases lay in between. This CDR3 has 14 residues. Germline V lookup: CDR1 SEHNR, CDR2 FQNEAQ (reference sequence). CDR3 loop: CASSFLQGNTEAFF. The CDR3 region has the DNA TGTGCCAGCAGCTTTCTCCAGGGAAACACTGAAGCTTTCTTT. The variable domain in full, completed from reference TRBV7-9 and TRBJ1-1, reads DTGVSQNPRHKITKRGQNVTFRCDPISEHNRLYWYRQTLGQGPEFLTYFQNEAQLEKSRLLSDRFSAERPKGSFSTLEIQRTEQGDSAMYLCASSFLQGNTEAFFGQGTRLTVV.

This chain links TRBV4-1 with TRBJ2-7, with a possible D match to TRBD1 (6 bases). CDR3 size: 14 residues. V gave up 0 bases and J gave up 5 bases, with 11 bases separating them. Per the germline V gene, CDR1 is MGHRA and CDR2 is YSYEKL. This CDR3 reads CASSQDGTPNEQYF. The CDR3 DNA reads as TGCGCCAGCAGCCAAGACGGGACACCCAACGAGCAGTACTTC.

This chain's CDR3 is CATQGGTGGQPQHF. The CDR3 coding sequence is TGTGCCACCCAGGGCGGGACAGGAGGCCAGCCCCAGCATTTT. This chain links TRBV2 with TRBJ1-5; 8 nucleotides agree with TRBD1. Germline V gene sequence: CDR1 SNHLY, CDR2 FYNNEI. This CDR3 is 14 amino acids long. Trimming at V came to 10 bases and at J to 7 bases, leaving 12 bases not matched to a gene.

V is TRBV5-1 and J is TRBJ2-7; TRBD2 matches at 10 bases. V was clipped by 4 bases and J by 5 bases; unmatched bases: 12. The CDR3 consists of 16 residues. The V gene's germline CDR1 is SGHRS and CDR2 YFSETQ. The CDR3 nucleotides read TGCGCCAGCAGCCCCAGCAGGGGACTAGCGATCGACGAGCAGTACTTC. Amino acid sequence: CASSPSRGLAIDEQYF.

The gene calls are TRBV5-4 and TRBJ2-2, with D possibly TRBD1 on 5 matching bases. This CDR3 has 17 residues. Trimming pared 3 bases from V and 5 bases from J, leaving 20 bases between. Per the germline V gene, CDR1 is SGHNT and CDR2 is YYREEE (reference sequence). The CDR3 here is CASSSGLQGVKTGELFF. Written as DNA, the CDR3 is TGTGCCAGCAGCTCAGGATTGCAGGGCGTGAAAACCGGGGAGCTGTTTTTT.

This chain uses TRBV7-3 with TRBJ2-2, with D possibly being TRBD2 (5 bases). The CDR3 contains 15 residues. V lost 1 base to trimming and J lost 5 bases, with 11 bases between them. Germline CDR1 and CDR2: SGHTA and FQGTGA. In nucleotides, the CDR3 is TGTGCCAGCAGCTTAAGGTCACCGGGGACCGGGGAGCTGTTTTTT. It codes for CASSLRSPGTGELFF. Combining the CDR3 with reference TRBV7-3 and TRBJ2-2 gives the whole variable domain GAGVSQTPSNKVTEKGKYVELRCDPISGHTALYWYRQSLGQGPEFLIYFQGTGAADDSGLPNDRFFAVRPEGSVSTLKIQRTERGDSAVYLCASSLRSPGTGELFFGEGSRLTVL.

This sequence joins TRBV15 and TRBJ2-2; 7 bases map to TRBD1. V lost 2 bases, J lost 1 base, and 4 bases stayed unmatched. From germline, CDR1 is LNHNV and CDR2 YYDKDF (reference sequence). The length of the CDR3 is 16 residues. DNA of the CDR3: TGTGCCACCAGCAGAATCAGGACAGGGAACACCGGGGAGCTGTTTTTT. Translated: CATSRIRTGNTGELFF. The full variable domain, rest sourced from reference TRBV15 and TRBJ2-2, is DAMVIQNPRYQVTQFGKPVTLSCSQTLNHNVMYWYQQKSSQAPKLLFHYYDKDFNNEADTPDNFQSRRPNTSFCFLDIRSPGLGDTAMYLCATSRIRTGNTGELFFGEGSRLTVL.

This chain joins TRBV6-5 and TRBJ2-7; D possibly corresponds to TRBD1 (6 bases). The CDR3 contains 14 residues. Germline CDR1 MNHEY, CDR2 SVGAGI. Trimming stripped 6 bases from V and 4 bases from J, with 16 bases between. The CDR3 DNA reads as TGTGCCAGCAGCCGGGACATCCGAGGGTACGAGCAGTACTTC. Encoded protein: CASSRDIRGYEQYF.

The chain carries TRBV19 and TRBJ1-2, with D possibly matching TRBD1 (5 bases). CDR1 LNHDA and CDR2 SQIVND come from the germline V gene (reference sequence). The CDR3 sequence is 16 residues long. The V gene lost 2 bases and the J gene lost 1 base, with 14 bases spanning the gap. Here the CDR3 DNA reads TGTGCCAGTAGTATATATGGACAAGTAATTAACTATGGCTACACCTTC. This encodes CASSIYGQVINYGYTF.

The rearrangement links TRBV6-1 to TRBJ1-5; the D is unclear. V lost 1 base to trimming and J lost 4 bases, with 11 bases between them. This CDR3 is 15 amino acids long. Per germline, CDR1 MNHNS and CDR2 SASEGT. The CDR3 protein is CASSEVLVENQPQHF. In DNA, the CDR3 is TGTGCCAGCAGTGAAGTGCTAGTCGAAAATCAGCCCCAGCATTTT.

The chain recombines TRBV7-9 with TRBJ1-3; a possible D gene is TRBD1 (5 bases). Trimming removed 5 bases at V and 4 bases at J, with 15 bases between. This CDR3 is built from 15 residues. The germline gives CDR1 SEHNR, CDR2 FQNEAQ (reference sequence). CDR3 amino acids: CASSVDRKSGNTIYF. CDR3 DNA sequence: TGTGCCAGCAGCGTTGACAGAAAGTCCGGAAACACCATATATTTT.

V and J are TRBV6-6 and TRBJ1-5; 7 positions match TRBD1. The CDR3 covers 16 residues. Germline V gives CDR1 MNHNY, CDR2 SVGAGI (reference sequence). V lost 1 base and J lost 1; bases outside the gene matches: 4. Here the CDR3 DNA reads TGTGCCAGCAGTTACTTACCGGGACAGAGCAATCAGCCCCAGCATTTT. Encoded protein: CASSYLPGQSNQPQHF.